One sample yielded the 13 T cell receptor beta chains listed below, sequenced in a study of blood T cell repertoires in COVID-19. Method: immunoSEQ multiplex PCR; TCRdb's copy keeps in-frame clones and lacks some. The sample includes roughly 42,000 clones, around 89% of them seen just once. Sequencing was done on a sample of peripheral blood. Receptors originate from a man aged 25-40 years with active or convalescent COVID-19.

V gene TRBV3-1 (or the pseudogene TRBV3-2) combines with J gene TRBJ1-1, with D possibly matching TRBD1 (5 bases). The CDR3 totals 11 residues. Germline-derived CDR1 and CDR2 are LGHDT and YNNKEL (reference sequence). V gave up 7 bases and J gave up 6 bases, with 9 bases separating them. CDR3 protein: CASIGGAEAFF. The CDR3 nucleotides are TGTGCCAGCATTGGAGGGGCTGAAGCTTTCTTT.

The chain couples TRBV2 to TRBJ2-7, with D possibly TRBD2 on 7 matching bases. V lost 8 bases to trimming and J lost 6 bases, with 26 bases between them. CDR3 length: 16 amino acids. Germline loops: CDR1 SNHLY, CDR2 FYNNEI. The CDR3 DNA reads TGTGCCAGCTGGGAGGGGAGGACAGCGGGAAGGCGCGAGCAGTACGTC. Translated, it gives CASWEGRTAGRREQYV.

J is TRBJ1-6 and V is TRBV4-3; tentative D call: TRBD1 (5 bases). The V end lost 4 bases, the J end lost 6 bases, and 16 bases lay between the germline ends. There are 16 residues in the CDR3. CDR1 and CDR2 from the germline V gene are LGHNA and YSLEER. The CDR3 here is CASSPGSGFGNSPLHF. The CDR3 DNA reads as TGCGCCAGCAGCCCCGGGTCAGGGTTCGGTAATTCACCCCTCCACTTT.

The chain has TRBV4-2 and TRBJ2-3; D is perhaps TRBD2 (5 bases). The CDR3 has 12 amino acids. Germline V gene data show CDR1 as LGHNA and CDR2 as YNFKEQ. The V gene lost 1 base and the J gene lost 7 bases, with 6 bases spanning the gap. DNA for the CDR3: TGTGCCAGCAGCCAAGCGGGAAATACGCAGTATTTT. Amino acid sequence: CASSQAGNTQYF.

The chain couples TRBV27 to TRBJ1-5, with a tentative D call TRBD1 (5 bases). V lost 8 bases and J 7 bases, leaving 18 bases between the germline ends. CDR1 MNHEY and CDR2 SMNVEV come from the germline V gene (reference sequence). The CDR3 loop spans 14 amino acids. The CDR3 region is CASGSGRGAQPQHF. DNA of the CDR3: TGTGCCAGCGGATCCGGAAGGGGCGCCCAGCCCCAGCATTTT.

This clone occurred once. V and J are TRBV21-1 and TRBJ1-1; no DNA check was done on the table's D call, TRBD1. TRBV21-1 is designated a pseudogene. This CDR3 spans 17 amino acids. CDR3 nucleotide sequence: TGTGCCAGCACCCAAACCATGGACACAATCATGAACACTGAAGCTTTCTTT. Translation: CASTQTMDTIMNTEAFF.

The chain carries TRBV19 and TRBJ1-3; no clear D gene. Per germline, CDR1 LNHDA and CDR2 SQIVND (reference sequence). Trimming left V 3 bases short and J 2 bases short, with 17 bases between. The CDR3 totals 17 residues. The CDR3 DNA sequence: TGTGCCAGTAGTATTACATTCTTGGGAGTTACTGGAAACACCATATATTTT. Protein product: CASSITFLGVTGNTIYF.

A remark on this clone: Other nucleotide sequences from this sample produce the same CDR3. The chain has TRBV6-5 and TRBJ1-2, with TRBD1 matching over 12 bases. Germline values: CDR1 MNHEY, CDR2 SVGAGI. The V segment lost 2 bases and the J segment 8 bases; nucleotides outside the gene matches: 3. The CDR3 extends over 14 amino acids. CDR3 amino acids: CASSYTGQGAGYTF. Written as DNA, the CDR3 is TGTGCCAGCAGTTACACGGGACAGGGGGCCGGCTACACCTTC.

The rearrangement uses TRBV5-5 and TRBJ1-4; TRBD1 agrees at 9 bases. This CDR3 region has 14 residues. Per germline, CDR1 SGHKS and CDR2 YYEKEE (reference sequence). The trim removed 4 bases at V and 8 bases at J, leaving 6 bases unmatched. The CDR3 here is CASSIQGAGEKLFF. As DNA, the CDR3 is TGTGCCAGCAGCATACAGGGGGCGGGGGAAAAACTGTTTTTT.

This clone has just one count. The V and J genes are TRBV11-3 and TRBJ2-7; a possible D gene is TRBD2 (5 bases). From germline, CDR1 is SGHNT and CDR2 YENEEA. This CDR3 has 13 residues. V was pared by 2 bases and J by 3 bases, with 8 bases between. The chain's CDR3 is CASSLSGSYEQYF. CDR3 nucleotide sequence: TGTGCCAGCAGCTTAAGCGGCAGCTACGAGCAGTACTTC.

CDR3 nucleotide sequence: TGTGCCAGCAGTTCTTTGGGCGACAGGATGAACACTGAAGCTTTCTTT. It encodes CASSSLGDRMNTEAFF. The V and J genes are TRBV6-6 and TRBJ1-1; maybe TRBD1 (6 bases). The CDR3 extends over 16 amino acids. Germline V gene lookup returns CDR1 MNHNY and CDR2 SVGAGI (reference sequence). V was trimmed by 4 bases and J by 0 bases, leaving 15 bases between them.

Notes on this clone: Other DNA sequences within the sample encode an identical CDR3. This chain joins TRBV30 and TRBJ2-2; 10 bases line up with TRBD2. The V and J ends lost 1 base and 2 bases, in that order; junction bases with no gene match: 4. Germline loops: CDR1 GTSNPN, CDR2 SVGIG (reference sequence). The CDR3 is 16 residues long. CDR3 region: CAWSGLAGANTGELFF. CDR3 DNA sequence: TGTGCCTGGAGTGGGCTAGCGGGAGCTAACACCGGGGAGCTGTTTTTT.

This clone was observed once. The gene calls are TRBV6-1 and TRBJ1-6; D is uncertain. Trimming cost V 3 bases and J 9 bases, with 9 bases left between them. This CDR3 region has 13 residues. Germline lookup yields CDR1 MNHNS and CDR2 SASEGT. The CDR3 here is CASSEVPGSPLHF. CDR3 nucleotide sequence: TGTGCCAGCAGTGAGGTCCCAGGTTCACCCCTCCACTTT.